These T cell receptor beta chains were read from a single sample in a study of shared clonotypes between healthy human individuals. TCRdb's table, derived via immunoSEQ multiplex PCR, lists solely in-frame clones and lacks some. Among about 2.3 million clones, 85% to 95% were seen once, and the ten largest hold roughly 0.34%. The material sequenced was naive CD4+ T cells from PBMCs. Receptor source: a man aged 18 to 30 in good health. Some clones in this sample may be carry-over from other donors' samples. The CDR3 runs from the conserved cysteine through the conserved F or W. A D gene is named only where the DNA matches it firmly. Size is omitted from some rows. Given values are once, few, many or a class for expanded clones.

>TRBV5-1|NA|NA|TRBJ2-3
CASSLTGDTQYF
TGCGCCAGCAGCTTAACAGGGGATACGCAGTATTTT
>TRBV25-1|TRBD2|NA|TRBJ2-5
CASSARSDTSGSGTQYF
TGTGCCAGCAGTGCCCGTTCCGACACGAGCGGGAGCGGGACCCAGTACTTC
>TRBV4-2|TRBD2|NA|TRBJ2-2
CASSQVWLAGGTAGELFF
TGTGCCAGCAGCCAAGTGTGGCTAGCGGGAGGGACCGCCGGGGAGCTGTTTTTT
>TRBV4-1|TRBD1|NA|TRBJ1-2
CASSQDRRQGATYGYTF
TGCGCCAGCAGCCAAGATCGACGACAGGGGGCGACCTATGGCTACACCTTC
>TRBV5-5|NA|once|TRBJ1-2
CASSLVQGFAGYTF
TGTGCCAGCAGCTTGGTGCAGGGGTTTGCTGGCTACACCTTC
>TRBV6-1|NA|NA|TRBJ1-2
CATDLYGYTF
TGTGCCACCGACCTCTATGGCTACACCTTC
>TRBV19|NA|NA|TRBJ2-3
CASTAGLNTDTQYF
TGTGCCAGTACGGCGGGGTTAAACACAGATACGCAGTATTTT
>TRBV10-2|NA|NA|TRBJ2-2
CASSDKWEPGELFF
TGCGCCAGCAGTGACAAGTGGGAGCCCGGGGAGCTGTTTTTT
>TRBV7-2|TRBD2|NA|TRBJ2-1
CASSRKVTSGRGNEQFF
TGTGCCAGCAGCCGAAAGGTGACTAGCGGGAGGGGAAATGAGCAGTTCTTC
>TRBV2|NA|NA|TRBJ2-1
CASSELAWYEQFF
TGTGCCAGCAGTGAGCTCGCCTGGTATGAGCAGTTCTTC
>TRBV27|TRBD2|NA|TRBJ2-1
CASSPLAGGPSGEQFF
TGTGCCAGCAGTCCACTAGCGGGAGGGCCCTCGGGTGAGCAGTTCTTC
>TRBV5-6|TRBD1|once|TRBJ2-7
CASSLGQGAAYEQYF
TGTGCCAGCAGCTTGGGCCAGGGGGCTGCCTACGAGCAGTACTTC
>TRBV6-1|NA|NA|TRBJ1-2
CASRSMGAGQGYTF
TGTGCCAGCAGATCGATGGGGGCCGGGCAGGGCTACACCTTC
>TRBV7-2|NA|NA|TRBJ2-1
CASSLALGGKQFF
TGTGCCAGCAGCCTAGCATTAGGCGGGAAGCAGTTCTTC
>TRBV28|TRBD2|NA|TRBJ2-7
CASSFLAGGSYEQYF
TGTGCCAGCAGTTTCTTGGCGGGAGGGTCCTACGAGCAGTACTTC
>TRBV5-1|NA|few|TRBJ1-1
CASSLTGQNTEAFF
TGCGCCAGCAGCCTTACTGGACAGAACACTGAAGCTTTCTTT
>TRBV28|TRBD2|NA|TRBJ2-7
CASSLSGRATYEQYF
TGTGCCAGCAGCCTCAGCGGGAGGGCGACCTACGAGCAGTACTTC
>TRBV25-1|TRBD2|NA|TRBJ2-1
CASSDSTSGISPQFF
TGTGCCAGCAGTGACTCGACTAGCGGGATCTCACCCCAGTTCTTC
>TRBV6-6|TRBD2|NA|TRBJ2-7
CASSPGLAGAGEQYF
TGTGCCAGCAGCCCCGGACTAGCGGGAGCTGGCGAGCAGTACTTC